This TCR beta chain was obtained from a study of blood T cell repertoires in COVID-19. Turning to the study itself: Specimens from acute and convalescent COVID-19 originated in the United States, Italy and Spain. PBMCs, B-cell-depleted T cells, or T cells were the source of the cDNA or gDNA that made up the material.

In the original processing: Nucleated cell counts were estimated from reference gene primer amplification. The data were produced by immunoSEQ multiplex PCR, yet TCRdb's version contains in-frame clones alone and is incomplete. The DNA was the basis for D and trimming; V, J and clone size are from that table. The profile shows about 160,000 clones, approximately 84% of them singletons. With 5 bases removed from V and 8 bases from J, the gap between germline ends came to 15 bases. The CDR3 loop spans 13 amino acids. Germline V gene sequence: CDR1 SGHVS, CDR2 FQNEAQ. This clone was counted a few times. The sequenced sample was peripheral blood. This chain uses TRBV7-8 with TRBJ1-2, with D maybe TRBD1 (5 bases). The receptor comes from a woman of 80 years or more with acute or convalescent COVID-19. The CDR3 DNA follows: TGTGCCAGCAGCCAAAAGGGGAATGAAGGCTACACCTTC. Amino acid sequence: CASSQKGNEGYTF.